These 20 T cell receptor beta chains were sequenced from one sample in a study of T cell responses to AZD1222 COVID-19 vaccine. Generated by immunoSEQ multiplex PCR, the TCRdb table keeps only in-frame clones and is missing some. Among about 57,000 clones, roughly 87% were seen once, and the ten largest hold roughly 19%. Sequencing used peripheral blood, obtained on day 0 of AZD1222 vaccination. Every receptor here comes from an adult in good health.

The V and J genes are TRBV3-1 (or the pseudogene TRBV3-2) and TRBJ1-4; perhaps TRBD1 as D (5 bases). V lost 6 bases to trimming and J lost 0 bases, with 8 bases between them. Germline assignment: CDR1 LGHDT and CDR2 YNNKEL (reference sequence). The CDR3 consists of 14 residues. The CDR3 region has the DNA TGTGCCAGCAGGGGGGTGACAACTAATGAAAAACTGTTTTTT. It specifies CASRGVTTNEKLFF.

The chain combines TRBV7-3 with TRBJ1-1; weak D call: TRBD1 (6 bases). Looked up from germline, CDR1 is SGHTA and CDR2 is FQGTGA. The V end was cut by 5 bases, the J end by 5 bases, with 21 bases between. CDR3 length equals 16 residues. In nucleotides, the CDR3 is TGTGCCAGCAGCCCAGACAGACCAGGGGTTAGGACTGAAGCTTTCTTT. It yields the protein CASSPDRPGVRTEAFF.

This sequence joins TRBV19 and TRBJ2-1; 8 bases are a match to TRBD1. J was trimmed by 3 bases and V by 7 bases; bases with no gene match: 8. Germline loops: CDR1 LNHDA, CDR2 SQIVND (reference sequence). The CDR3 sequence is 15 residues long. The CDR3 sequence: CASMPQGGIYNEQFF. In nucleotides, the CDR3 is TGTGCCAGTATGCCACAGGGGGGCATCTACAATGAGCAGTTCTTC. The complete variable domain, with remaining parts taken from reference TRBV19 and TRBJ2-1, reads DGGITQSPKYLFRKEGQNVTLSCEQNLNHDAMYWYRQDPGQGLRLIYYSQIVNDFQKGDIAEGYSVSREKKESFPLTVTSAQKNPTAFYLCASMPQGGIYNEQFFGPGTRLTVL.

The rearrangement joins TRBV5-6 to TRBJ1-5, with TRBD1 identical over 8 bases. The CDR3 runs 16 residues. V lost 0 bases and J lost 0; bases outside the gene matches: 2. CDR1 and CDR2 from the germline V gene are SGHDT and YYEEEE. CDR3 in DNA: TGTGCCAGCAGCTTGGCAGGGGGCAATAGCAATCAGCCCCAGCATTTT. Amino acids: CASSLAGGNSNQPQHF.

The chain couples TRBV28 to TRBJ1-5; weak D call: TRBD1 (5 bases). The CDR3 covers 14 residues. CDR1 MDHEN and CDR2 SYDVKM come from the germline V gene. V lost 5 bases to trimming and J lost 5 bases, with 13 bases between them. DNA for the CDR3: TGTGCCAGCAGTCCCGGGGGTAGGGATCAGCCCCAGCATTTT. Encoded protein: CASSPGGRDQPQHF.

This chain uses TRBV4-2 with TRBJ1-2; D not resolved. Trimming left V 1 base short and J 3 bases short, with 9 bases between. Germline V CDR1 and CDR2: LGHNA, YNFKEQ. The CDR3 extends over 14 amino acids. The CDR3 sequence: CASSQVGDDYGYTF. The DNA of the CDR3 is TGTGCCAGCAGCCAAGTGGGAGACGACTATGGCTACACCTTC.

The CDR3 coding sequence is TGTGCCAGCAGCTTGGGGGCATGGGAGACCCAGTACTTC. This gives the protein CASSLGAWETQYF. The V call is TRBV5-6, the J call TRBJ2-5; D not certain. The V gene lost 0 bases and the J gene lost 5 bases, with 8 bases spanning the gap. The CDR3 sequence is 13 residues long. Germline V CDR1 and CDR2: SGHDT, YYEEEE.

The gene calls are TRBV9 and TRBJ2-3, with D unresolved. Trimming took off 0 bases at V and 9 bases at J, with 5 bases between the two ends. Germline V gene sequence: CDR1 SGDLS, CDR2 YYNGEE. This CDR3 has 11 residues. This CDR3 reads CASSVEHTQYF. DNA of the CDR3: TGTGCCAGCAGCGTAGAACACACGCAGTATTTT.

This chain uses TRBV27 with TRBJ1-6; no firm D call. CDR1 and CDR2 from the germline V gene are MNHEY and SMNVEV (reference sequence). There are 16 residues in the CDR3. V lost 1 base to trimming and J lost 7 bases, with 14 bases between them. The CDR3 DNA follows: TGTGCCAGCAGTTTATTCGGGCTAGGCTTCAATTCACCCCTCCACTTT. This sequence encodes CASSLFGLGFNSPLHF.

This chain links TRBV6-5 with TRBJ2-5; D is ambiguous. The CDR3 runs 13 residues. Germline CDR1 is MNHEY and CDR2 is SVGAGI. With 7 bases removed from V and 7 bases from J, the gap between germline ends came to 16 bases. The CDR3 DNA is TGTGCCAGCAATCCGGCCCTGAGAGGGACCCAGTACTTC. This codes for CASNPALRGTQYF.

The rearrangement links TRBV3-1 (or the pseudogene TRBV3-2) to TRBJ1-2; 7 bases fit TRBD1. CDR3 size: 15 residues. V shed 4 bases, J shed 0 bases, and the junction held 5 bases outside the gene matches. The germline V gene has CDR1 LGHDT and CDR2 YNNKEL (reference sequence). This CDR3 is CASSRRDSANYGYTF. As DNA, the CDR3 is TGTGCCAGCAGCCGACGGGACAGCGCTAACTATGGCTACACCTTC.

This chain uses TRBV12-3 or TRBV12-4 with TRBJ2-2; D is uncertain. The CDR3 has 12 amino acids. Trimming stripped 5 bases from V and 6 bases from J, with 7 bases between. The CDR3 nucleotides are TGTGCCAGCAGTCTGGGGTCCGGGGAGCTGTTTTTT. Protein sequence: CASSLGSGELFF.

Only one count was recorded for this clone. V gene TRBV7-2 combines with J gene TRBJ2-1; D is ambiguous. Trimming shortened V by 4 bases and J by 9 bases, and 7 bases separated the two germline ends. Looked up from germline, CDR1 is SGHTA and CDR2 is FQGNSA. The CDR3 runs 11 residues. The CDR3 coding sequence is TGTGCCAGCAGCTCCTACCCTGAGCAGTTCTTC. Translation: CASSSYPEQFF.

This clone was picked up a small number of times. Other DNA sequences in this specimen translate into the identical CDR3. The chain joins TRBV30 to TRBJ1-5; D perhaps matches TRBD1 (6 bases). Germline V gene lookup returns CDR1 GTSNPN and CDR2 SVGIG (reference sequence). V was clipped by 1 base and J by 1 base, with 14 bases between them. The CDR3 runs to 16 residues. The CDR3, as DNA: TGTGCCTGGAGTGCTGAGACAGGTCGAAGCAATCAGCCCCAGCATTTT. Amino acid sequence: CAWSAETGRSNQPQHF.

This chain connects TRBV5-1 to TRBJ1-1; the D is unclear. Trimming cost V 0 bases and J 3 bases, with 12 bases left between them. Germline V gene sequence: CDR1 SGHRS, CDR2 YFSETQ. The length of the CDR3 is 15 residues. CDR3 nucleotides: TGCGCCAGCAGCTTGGGCAGGCCTGGGCACACTGAAGCTTTCTTT. Its translation is CASSLGRPGHTEAFF.

This rearrangement joins TRBV7-2 to TRBJ2-7; D possibly corresponds to TRBD1 (7 bases). V lost 5 bases, J lost 0 bases, and 11 bases lay in between. The CDR3 contains 14 residues. The V gene's germline CDR1 is SGHTA and CDR2 FQGNSA. CDR3 bases: TGTGCCAGCAGCCCCCAGGGGGGCTCCTACGAGCAGTACTTC. Its translation: CASSPQGGSYEQYF.

This clone was seen a handful of times. V is TRBV18 and J is TRBJ1-4; no clear D gene. Trimming stripped 3 bases from V and 7 bases from J, with 12 bases between. Germline V gives CDR1 KGHSH, CDR2 LQKENI. The CDR3 extends over 14 amino acids. The CDR3 sequence is CASSPPPGAEKLFF. The CDR3 DNA follows: TGTGCCAGCTCACCCCCCCCGGGCGCTGAAAAACTGTTTTTT.

This clone was detected only once. CDR3 loop: CASSSGDTQYF. The CDR3 DNA sequence: TGCGCCAGCAGTTCGGGAGATACGCAGTATTTT. The V call is TRBV5-1, the J call TRBJ2-3; D is unresolved. There are 11 residues in the CDR3. V lost 5 bases and J lost 5, with 6 bases in between. Germline V gene lookup returns CDR1 SGHRS and CDR2 YFSETQ.

This clone has a handful of counts. V usage is TRBV5-5 and J usage is TRBJ1-1; 7 bases are shared with TRBD1. The CDR3 covers 13 residues. With V trimmed by 2 bases and J by 5 bases, 3 bases remained unmatched. Germline lookup yields CDR1 SGHKS and CDR2 YYEKEE (reference sequence). The CDR3 DNA sequence: TGTGCCAGCAGCTTCCAGGGACAGACTGAAGCTTTCTTT. Translation gives CASSFQGQTEAFF.

The chain couples TRBV10-1 to TRBJ1-5, with no clear D. The CDR3 runs 21 residues. Germline lookup yields CDR1 WNHNN and CDR2 SYGVQD (reference sequence). V lost 0 bases to trimming and J lost 0 bases, with 24 bases between them. As DNA, the CDR3 is TGCGCCAGCAGTGAGTCCCTACCTCCCTCCGCGACCACTAATAGCAATCAGCCCCAGCATTTT. Translating gives CASSESLPPSATTNSNQPQHF.